A selection of T cell receptor beta chains follows, all from one sample in a study of monozygotic twins with inflammatory bowel disease. TCRdb reanalyzed the 5' RACE reads and collapses them to one entry per CDR3 protein, without DNA. The sample shows 200,000 to 250,000 distinct CDR3 sequences, and 7.7% sits with its ten largest clones. The sequenced material came from blood. The receptors derive from a human donor with ulcerative colitis or Crohn's disease, or a healthy co-twin of an affected twin (not recorded which). Each CDR3 is given with its conserved first and last residue.

TRBV20-1	TRBJ2-5	CSARGLLGETQYF
TRBV11-2	TRBJ2-1	CASSPGLGSYNEQFF
TRBV27	TRBJ1-2	CASSRGDSLNYGYTF
TRBV24-1	TRBJ2-1	CATSESWSEQFF
TRBV19	TRBJ2-5	CASSRSGRLQETQYF
TRBV3-1	TRBJ2-2	CASSPGSIGIGELFF
TRBV19	TRBJ2-7	CASSSRTAEQYF
TRBV6-5	TRBJ2-7	CASTDGYEQYF
TRBV7-2	TRBJ1-4	CASSLSGDEKLFF
TRBV20-1	TRBJ1-1	CSARVQGQDVGAFF
TRBV18	TRBJ2-3	CASSPGTAADTQYF
TRBV12-3/TRBV12-4	TRBJ1-6	CASSLAEGARNSPLHF
TRBV20-1	TRBJ2-7	CSADPGRGISYEQYF
TRBV6-2/TRBV6-3	TRBJ2-2	CASSGTGSINGELFF
TRBV5-1	TRBJ1-1	CASSPTLGGPMNTEAFF
TRBV6-4	TRBJ2-3	CASSRDSFTRSTDTQYF
TRBV7-8	TRBJ1-2	CASSLDVDGYTF
TRBV18	TRBJ1-3	CASSPEWSAGNTIYF
TRBV20-1	TRBJ2-7	CSAVLAGKYYEQYF
TRBV6-2/TRBV6-3	TRBJ1-1	CASKTGPLNTEAFF
TRBV4-1	TRBJ2-7	CASSQDGFEQYF
TRBV4-3	TRBJ1-6	CASSLGTGNSPLHF
TRBV4-2	TRBJ2-3	CASSQAPDTQYF
TRBV5-1	TRBJ1-1	CASSSVTGVRMNTEAFF
TRBV5-1	TRBJ2-5	CASSLDGGQTQYF
TRBV4-2	TRBJ2-1	CASSQDEGLRPYNEQFF
TRBV5-1	TRBJ2-1	CASSLGGGVRRRDEQFF
TRBV4-2	TRBJ2-6	CASSQDSYIPSGANVLTF
TRBV6-5	TRBJ2-7	CASSYRGTSTYEQYF
TRBV12-5	TRBJ1-2	CASAGSGNYGYTF
TRBV7-6	TRBJ2-7	CASSQGQGAYEQYF
TRBV7-8	TRBJ2-1	CASSDLPRWTIDNEQFF
TRBV2	TRBJ2-3	CASTREQGEANTQYF
TRBV5-1	TRBJ2-2	CASSLVTGSRTGELFF
TRBV11-2	TRBJ2-2	CASSLDSIAGGPNDGELFF
TRBV10-3	TRBJ2-2	CAIRDPAGELFF
TRBV3-1	TRBJ1-3	CASSQDRGPGNTIYF
TRBV6-5	TRBJ2-6	CASSYSPGANVLTF
TRBV3-1	TRBJ2-2	CASSPLGQPRNTGELFF
TRBV2	TRBJ1-2	CASKRGGAGYTF
TRBV6-2/TRBV6-3	TRBJ2-2	CASRRGTSGITGELFF
TRBV27	TRBJ1-2	CASSRTARLYGYTF
TRBV14	TRBJ2-3	CASSQSGLQRLNTDTQYF
TRBV5-1	TRBJ2-5	CASSLDSFWGQETQYF
TRBV5-1	TRBJ1-1	CASQDGRGGTEAFF
TRBV3-1	TRBJ1-1	CASSQVQGANTEAFF
TRBV29-1	TRBJ1-1	CSVEESRGMNTEAFF
TRBV7-9	TRBJ2-3	CASSPGLTDTQYF
TRBV7-8	TRBJ2-2	CASSFRRSPGLAGGSGELFF
TRBV4-2	TRBJ1-2	CASSQERGRVYGYTF
TRBV7-6	TRBJ2-1	CASSLEAFSYNEQFF
TRBV18	TRBJ2-7	CASSRSRHSYEQYF
TRBV18	TRBJ2-3	CASSTSGYTDTQYF
TRBV7-2	TRBJ1-5	CASSLPGTGGLQPQHF
TRBV9	TRBJ2-1	CVSSDTSTHEQFF
TRBV6-5	TRBJ2-2	CASSYPPLIDVTGELFF
TRBV4-2	TRBJ2-1	CASSQVGGLEQFF
TRBV11-2	TRBJ2-7	CAGSLVTGSGYF
TRBV12-3/TRBV12-4	TRBJ2-7	CASTMMGLASYEQYF